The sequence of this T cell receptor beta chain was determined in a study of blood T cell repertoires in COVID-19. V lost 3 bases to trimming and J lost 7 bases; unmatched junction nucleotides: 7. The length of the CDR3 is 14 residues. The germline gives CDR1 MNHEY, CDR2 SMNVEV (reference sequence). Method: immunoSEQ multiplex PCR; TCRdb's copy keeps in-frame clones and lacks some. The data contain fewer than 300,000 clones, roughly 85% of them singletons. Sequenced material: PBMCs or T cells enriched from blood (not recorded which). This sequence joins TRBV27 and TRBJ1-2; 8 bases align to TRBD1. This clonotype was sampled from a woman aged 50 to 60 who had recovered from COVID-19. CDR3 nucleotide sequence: TGTGCCAGCAGTTTGGGGACAGGCACGTTTGGCTACACCTTC. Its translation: CASSLGTGTFGYTF.